Below, one T cell receptor (beta chain) is given with its context. Researchers built TCR beta cDNA using 5'RACE template switching with UMIs. Following a re-call of the 5' RACE reads, TCRdb has one entry per CDR3 protein and lacks DNA. Here the sample table reports approximately 420,000 distinct CDR3 sequences. The data belong to a study of T cells expressing NK-cell markers. Turning to the study itself: Seropositivity for HCMV was found in most of the eight sequenced donors, with one seronegative.

This CDR3 has 17 residues. Germline CDR1 SQVTM, CDR2 ANQGSEA. The sample consisted of blood T cells: a sorted CD56 or NKG2C T cell subset, CD4+ or CD8+ T cells, or bulk PBMC T cells (not recorded which). V usage is TRBV29-1 and J usage is TRBJ2-5; absent DNA, TCRdb's TRBD1 call cannot be checked. The sequence was collected from a woman aged 50 to 65 in good health. CDR3 in amino acids: CSVPYRAGGDGRETQYF.